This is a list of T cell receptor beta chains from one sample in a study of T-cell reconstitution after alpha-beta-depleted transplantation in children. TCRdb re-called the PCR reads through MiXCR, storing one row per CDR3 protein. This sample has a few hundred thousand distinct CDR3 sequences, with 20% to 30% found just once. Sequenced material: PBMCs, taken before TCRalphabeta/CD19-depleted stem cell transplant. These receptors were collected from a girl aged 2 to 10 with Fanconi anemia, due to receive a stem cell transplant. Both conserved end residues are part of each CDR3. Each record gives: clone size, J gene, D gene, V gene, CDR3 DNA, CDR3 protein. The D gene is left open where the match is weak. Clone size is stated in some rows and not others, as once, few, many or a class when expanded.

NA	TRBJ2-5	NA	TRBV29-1	TGCAGCGTCCCGGTGGGGTTTGGACTATTGCGAGAGACCCAGTACTTC	CSVPVGFGLLRETQYF
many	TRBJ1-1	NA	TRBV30	TGTGCCTGGAGCTCCAAGGGGGGTTATGGTGAAGCTTTCTTT	CAWSSKGGYGEAFF
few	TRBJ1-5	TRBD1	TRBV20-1	TGCAGTGCTAGTAGGGACAGGATGGGTAGCAATCAGCCCCAGCATTTT	CSASRDRMGSNQPQHF
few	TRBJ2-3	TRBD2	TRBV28	TGTGCCAGCAGCCCTCTAGCGGGAATGGGAGATACGCAGTATTTT	CASSPLAGMGDTQYF
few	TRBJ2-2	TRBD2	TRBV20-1	TGCAGTGTCACAAGCGAGGAGCGGGGGTGGGCCACCGGGGAGCTGTTTTTT	CSVTSEERGWATGELFF
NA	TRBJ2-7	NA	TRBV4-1	TGCGCCAGCAGCCAAGAATCAGGCGTCCACTCCTACGAGCAGTACTTC	CASSQESGVHSYEQYF
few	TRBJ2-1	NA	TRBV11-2	TGTGCCAGCAGCATTGGGCCAAACAATGAGCAGTTCTTC	CASSIGPNNEQFF
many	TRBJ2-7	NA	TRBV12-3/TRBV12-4	TGTGCCAGCAGTTGGACTTATACCTACGAGCAGTACTTC	CASSWTYTYEQYF
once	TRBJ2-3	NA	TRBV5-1	TGCGCCAGCGGACTACTAAGCACAGATACGCAGTATTTT	CASGLLSTDTQYF
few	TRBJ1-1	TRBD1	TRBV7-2	TGTGCCAGCAGCCAACACAGGGGGCTTATGAACACTGAAGCTTTCTTT	CASSQHRGLMNTEAFF
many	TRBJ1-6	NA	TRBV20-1	TGCAGTGCTAGGGCTAGCGGGGCTTATAATTCACCCCTCCACTTT	CSARASGAYNSPLHF
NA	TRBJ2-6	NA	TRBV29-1	TGCAGCGTTGGAACGGCTAGTTTCGCTGGGGCCAACGTCCTGACTTTC	CSVGTASFAGANVLTF
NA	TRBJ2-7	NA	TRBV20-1	TGCAGTGCTGACGAACAGGACTTC	CSADEQDF
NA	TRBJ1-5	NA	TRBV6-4	TGTGCCAGCAGTGAGGATCCCTACAGGCTCAATCAGCCCCAGCATTTT	CASSEDPYRLNQPQHF
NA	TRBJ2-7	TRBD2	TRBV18	TGTGCCAGCTCACCATCTAGCGGGTTCTACGAGCAGTACTTC	CASSPSSGFYEQYF
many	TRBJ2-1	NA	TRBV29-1	TGCAGCGCGCACAGTTACAATGAGCAGTTCTTC	CSAHSYNEQFF
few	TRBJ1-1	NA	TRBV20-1	TGCAGTGCTAGAACCGGGACGGTGAACACTGAAGCTTTCTTT	CSARTGTVNTEAFF
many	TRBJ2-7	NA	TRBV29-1	TGCAGCGTCTATTTTACATCCTACGAGCAGTACTTC	CSVYFTSYEQYF
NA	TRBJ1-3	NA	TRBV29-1	TGCAGCGTTGAAGATCTTTTGTTGGGTATACACACCATATATTTT	CSVEDLLLGIHTIYF
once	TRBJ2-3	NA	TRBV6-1	TGTGCCAGCAGTCCAACGGACGAGGCAGATACGCAGTATTTT	CASSPTDEADTQYF
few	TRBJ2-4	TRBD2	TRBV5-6	TGTGCCAGCAGCTTGGTCGTATCGAGGACTAGAAACATTCAGTACTTC	CASSLVVSRTRNIQYF
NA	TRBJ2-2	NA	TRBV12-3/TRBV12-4	TGTGCCAGCAGTTCACAGGGATGGGACGGGGAGCTGTTTTTT	CASSSQGWDGELFF
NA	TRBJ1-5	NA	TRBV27	TGTGCCAGCAGTCCATACCAACGACAGCATAGCAATCAGCCCCAGCATTTT	CASSPYQRQHSNQPQHF
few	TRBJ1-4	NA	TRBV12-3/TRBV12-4	TGTGCCAGCAGTGAAGTCGAAACTAATGAAAAACTGTTTTTT	CASSEVETNEKLFF
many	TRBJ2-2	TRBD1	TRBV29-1	TGCAGCGGTTGGACAGGGCTCACCGGGGAGCTGTTTTTT	CSGWTGLTGELFF
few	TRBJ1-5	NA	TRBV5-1	TGCGCCAGCAGCCCCAATCAGCCCCAGCATTTT	CASSPNQPQHF
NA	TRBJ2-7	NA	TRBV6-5	TGTGGGGTTCGGCCCTACGAGCAGTACTTC	CGVRPYEQYF
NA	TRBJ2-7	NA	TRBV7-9	TGTGCCAGCAGCTCCGGACAGGAGCAGTACTTC	CASSSGQEQYF
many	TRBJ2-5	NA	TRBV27	TGTGCCAGCAGTTCCTCCAAATTGACCCAGTACTTC	CASSSSKLTQYF
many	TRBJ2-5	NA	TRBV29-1	TGCAGCGTTGAAGTCTTCACACGGGAGACCCAGTACTTC	CSVEVFTRETQYF
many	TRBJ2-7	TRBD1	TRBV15	TGTGCCACCAGCAGAGGAGGGACAGGGACCTACGAGCAGTACTTC	CATSRGGTGTYEQYF
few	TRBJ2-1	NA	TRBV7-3	TGTGCCAGCAGCTTAGGAGTGACGGGGAACAATGAGCAGTTCTTC	CASSLGVTGNNEQFF
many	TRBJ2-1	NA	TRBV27	TGTGCCAGCAGTTTATCCCACTCCTACAATGAGCAGTTCTTC	CASSLSHSYNEQFF
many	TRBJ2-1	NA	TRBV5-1	TGCGCCAGCAGCTTGCCCGGCAATGAGCAGTTCTTC	CASSLPGNEQFF
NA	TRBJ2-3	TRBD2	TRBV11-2	TGTGCCAGCAGCTTACTCAAATTAGCGGGGGGACACACAGATACGCAGTATTTT	CASSLLKLAGGHTDTQYF
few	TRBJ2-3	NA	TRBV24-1	TGTGCCACCAGTGAGCCCGATTTCGGGAACCATGGGGGTACGCAGTATTTT	CATSEPDFGNHGGTQYF
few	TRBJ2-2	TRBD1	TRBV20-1	TGCAGTGCTAATGGGACAGAGGTACCCCGCGGCTCCGGGGAGCTGTTTTTT	CSANGTEVPRGSGELFF
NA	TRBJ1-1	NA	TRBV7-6	TGTGCCAGCGGGGATTTGAACACTGAAGCTTTCTTT	CASGDLNTEAFF
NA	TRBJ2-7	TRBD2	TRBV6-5	TGTGCCAGCAGTTACCTAGCGGGAGGCTACGAGCAGTACTTC	CASSYLAGGYEQYF
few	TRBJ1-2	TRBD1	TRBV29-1	TGCAGCGTTGAAGGCGGACAGGGCCACTATGGCTACACCTTC	CSVEGGQGHYGYTF
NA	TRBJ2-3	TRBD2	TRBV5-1	TGCGCCAGCAGCCCCCGACTAGCGGGGGAAGATACGCAGTATTTT	CASSPRLAGEDTQYF